Listed below are T cell receptor beta chains from one sample, sequenced in a study of Ad26.COV2.S vaccination and SARS-CoV-2 variants. Using immunoSEQ multiplex PCR, the repertoire was profiled, and TCRdb retains in-frame clones only, with some absent. The sample yields about 680,000 clones, around 90% seen once. The starting material was peripheral blood, obtained in a trial of Ad26.COV2.S vaccine versus placebo. These TCRs come from a person aged 18-60 years who received the Ad26.COV2.S COVID-19 vaccine or a placebo. CDR3s include the opening cysteine and the closing phenylalanine or tryptophan. Each record gives: clone size, V gene, D gene, J gene, CDR3 DNA, CDR3 protein. A D gene is named only where the DNA matches it firmly. Some rows mark clone size as missing; the rest say once, few, many or name a class of expanded clone.

>-|TRBV9|TRBD1|TRBJ1-1
TGTGCCAGCAGCGCCTCAGGGGGTGAAGCTTTCTTT
CASSASGGEAFF
>-|TRBV18|-|TRBJ2-7
TGTGCCAGCTCACCCCGACAGTCAAGCTCCTACGAGCAGTACTTC
CASSPRQSSSYEQYF
>-|TRBV7-9|TRBD1|TRBJ2-7
TGTGCCAGCAGAGGGACAGGGCTGGGTCCGGGCGAGCAGTACTTC
CASRGTGLGPGEQYF
>-|TRBV3-1/TRBV3-2|-|TRBJ1-3
TGTGCCAGCAGTCTGACAGTCTCTGGAAACACCATATATTTT
CASSLTVSGNTIYF
>-|TRBV2|TRBD1|TRBJ1-5
TGTGCCAGCCGGGGACAGCTCAATCAGCCCCAGCATTTT
CASRGQLNQPQHF
>-|TRBV30|-|TRBJ2-7
TGTGCCTGGAGTACGACGCGGGACAAGGCTGGGGAGCAGTACTTC
CAWSTTRDKAGEQYF
>-|TRBV6-1|TRBD2|TRBJ2-3
TGTGCCAGCAGTGAAGAGGTAGCGGGGAGCACAGATACGCAGTATTTT
CASSEEVAGSTDTQYF
>-|TRBV10-1|TRBD2|TRBJ2-7
TGCGCCAGCAGTAGGACTAGTTTAGGCGCCTACGAGCAGTACTTC
CASSRTSLGAYEQYF
>-|TRBV18|TRBD1|TRBJ2-3
TGTGCCAGCTCACTCGGGACAGGGATAATTGATACGCAGTATTTT
CASSLGTGIIDTQYF
>-|TRBV2|TRBD2|TRBJ2-3
TGTGCCAGCACCCCACGGGGAGGGGCCGCCCGGTCAGATACGCAGTATTTT
CASTPRGGAARSDTQYF
>-|TRBV11-2|TRBD1|TRBJ2-7
TGTGCCAGCAGCTTAGGTGACAGGGACTACGAGCAGTACTTC
CASSLGDRDYEQYF
>-|TRBV21-1|-|TRBJ1-6
TGTGCCAGCAGCAAAAAAGGGGTAGATAAGAGAAATTCACCCCTCCACTTT
CASSKKGVDKRNSPLHF
>-|TRBV20-1|-|TRBJ2-3
TGCAGTGCTAGTAGGGTCCCGGGAGACACAGATACGCAGTATTTT
CSASRVPGDTDTQYF
>-|TRBV3-1/TRBV3-2|TRBD2|TRBJ2-5
TGTGCCAGCAGCCAAGTGGGGGGGTCTCAAGAGACCCAGTACTTC
CASSQVGGSQETQYF
>many|TRBV3-1/TRBV3-2|TRBD1|TRBJ1-4
TGTGCCAGCAGCCGACGACAGGGCGATAATGAAAAACTGTTTTTT
CASSRRQGDNEKLFF
>-|TRBV4-3|-|TRBJ1-1
TGCGCCAGCAGCCAAGAGTTGGGGAACACTGAAGCTTTCTTT
CASSQELGNTEAFF
>-|TRBV19|-|TRBJ2-2
TGTGCCAGTAGTATTCTCCTTCCCGCCGGGGAGCTGTTTTTT
CASSILLPAGELFF
>-|TRBV2|-|TRBJ2-5
TGTGCCAGCAGTGAAGGGCAGTCCGTGGAGACCCAGTACTTC
CASSEGQSVETQYF
>-|TRBV3-1/TRBV3-2|-|TRBJ2-7
TGTGCCAGCAGCCAAGATGAGGCGGCACGGCGGTACTTC
CASSQDEAARRYF
>-|TRBV19|TRBD1|TRBJ2-7
TGTGCCAGTAGTCCGAGGACAGGCTACGAGCAGTACTTC
CASSPRTGYEQYF
>-|TRBV5-1|-|TRBJ2-5
TGCGCCAGCAGCTACCAGGCGCGGGCGCAAGAGACCCAGTACTTC
CASSYQARAQETQYF
>once|TRBV20-1|-|TRBJ2-3
TGCAGTGCTAGTGTCGGGGGAGATACGCAGTATTTT
CSASVGGDTQYF
>-|TRBV7-9|TRBD1|TRBJ2-7
TGTGCCAGCAGCTCGCCGGGACAGGGATACGAGCAGTACTTC
CASSSPGQGYEQYF
>-|TRBV30|-|TRBJ1-3
TGTGCCTGTCGACTCGTTGCTGGAAACACCATATATTTT
CACRLVAGNTIYF
>-|TRBV9|-|TRBJ1-5
TGTGCCAGCAGCGTCATAAGACAACATCAGCCCCAGCATTTT
CASSVIRQHQPQHF
>few|TRBV6-1|TRBD1|TRBJ1-4
TGTGCCAGCAGTGAGAAACAGGGGCCGCGGGAAAAACTGTTTTTT
CASSEKQGPREKLFF
>-|TRBV7-2|-|TRBJ2-7
TGTGCCAGCAGCTCTTCCTACGAGGAGCAGTACTTC
CASSSSYEEQYF
>-|TRBV27|-|TRBJ2-3
TGTGCCAGCACCATTAGCGGAAGCACAGATACGCAGTATTTT
CASTISGSTDTQYF
>once|TRBV7-9|TRBD2|TRBJ2-1
TGTGCCAGCAGCCCTTGGGGACTAGCGGGGGGCCGCTCCTACAATGAGCAGTTCTTC
CASSPWGLAGGRSYNEQFF
>-|TRBV24-1|-|TRBJ2-6
TGTGCCACGGAGTCTACTGGGGCCAACGTCCTGACTTTC
CATESTGANVLTF
>-|TRBV7-9|-|TRBJ2-7
TGTGCCAGCAGCTTCGCAGGGGGGCTCGAGCAGTACTTC
CASSFAGGLEQYF
>-|TRBV24-1|-|TRBJ2-2
TGTGCCACCAGTGATTCGGGGAACACCGGGGAGCTGTTTTTT
CATSDSGNTGELFF
>once|TRBV6-5|-|TRBJ1-6
TGTGCCAGCAGGCGGGGAGCCTATAATTCACCCCTCCACTTT
CASRRGAYNSPLHF